This T cell receptor (beta chain) was captured in a study of OX40 agonist ivuxolimab in advanced cancers. Study context: Allowance was made for prior anti-PD-1, anti-PD-L1 or anti-CTLA-4 therapy, and approximately 40% had some. Of the patients, three showed partial responses, one with hepatocellular carcinoma and two with cutaneous melanoma. Whole-study findings and limits: Some of the lowest clonal expansion was seen in partial responders at 0.1-3.0 mg/kg.

The sampling schedule covered blood at baseline, cycle 4 day 1, and cycle 7 day 1. This clone has just one count. Its antigen remains unidentified. Generated by immunoSEQ multiplex PCR, the TCRdb table keeps only in-frame clones and is missing some. Here the sample spans approximately 100,000 clones, around nine tenths being singletons. Germline V lookup: CDR1 MNHEY, CDR2 SVGAGI. This CDR3 has 14 amino acids. The V gene lost 6 bases and the J gene lost 1 base, with 13 bases spanning the gap. The chain uses TRBV6-5 and TRBJ2-7; maybe TRBD2 (5 bases). The TCR sequence derives from an adult with an advanced solid tumor such as melanoma, head and neck, liver or kidney cancer. The material sequenced was CD4+ or CD8+ T cells sorted from blood, taken in a trial of the OX40 agonist ivuxolimab. In nucleotides, the CDR3 is TGTGCCAGCAGCCGCCTTACGGGGTCCTACGAGCAGTACTTC. Its protein is CASSRLTGSYEQYF.